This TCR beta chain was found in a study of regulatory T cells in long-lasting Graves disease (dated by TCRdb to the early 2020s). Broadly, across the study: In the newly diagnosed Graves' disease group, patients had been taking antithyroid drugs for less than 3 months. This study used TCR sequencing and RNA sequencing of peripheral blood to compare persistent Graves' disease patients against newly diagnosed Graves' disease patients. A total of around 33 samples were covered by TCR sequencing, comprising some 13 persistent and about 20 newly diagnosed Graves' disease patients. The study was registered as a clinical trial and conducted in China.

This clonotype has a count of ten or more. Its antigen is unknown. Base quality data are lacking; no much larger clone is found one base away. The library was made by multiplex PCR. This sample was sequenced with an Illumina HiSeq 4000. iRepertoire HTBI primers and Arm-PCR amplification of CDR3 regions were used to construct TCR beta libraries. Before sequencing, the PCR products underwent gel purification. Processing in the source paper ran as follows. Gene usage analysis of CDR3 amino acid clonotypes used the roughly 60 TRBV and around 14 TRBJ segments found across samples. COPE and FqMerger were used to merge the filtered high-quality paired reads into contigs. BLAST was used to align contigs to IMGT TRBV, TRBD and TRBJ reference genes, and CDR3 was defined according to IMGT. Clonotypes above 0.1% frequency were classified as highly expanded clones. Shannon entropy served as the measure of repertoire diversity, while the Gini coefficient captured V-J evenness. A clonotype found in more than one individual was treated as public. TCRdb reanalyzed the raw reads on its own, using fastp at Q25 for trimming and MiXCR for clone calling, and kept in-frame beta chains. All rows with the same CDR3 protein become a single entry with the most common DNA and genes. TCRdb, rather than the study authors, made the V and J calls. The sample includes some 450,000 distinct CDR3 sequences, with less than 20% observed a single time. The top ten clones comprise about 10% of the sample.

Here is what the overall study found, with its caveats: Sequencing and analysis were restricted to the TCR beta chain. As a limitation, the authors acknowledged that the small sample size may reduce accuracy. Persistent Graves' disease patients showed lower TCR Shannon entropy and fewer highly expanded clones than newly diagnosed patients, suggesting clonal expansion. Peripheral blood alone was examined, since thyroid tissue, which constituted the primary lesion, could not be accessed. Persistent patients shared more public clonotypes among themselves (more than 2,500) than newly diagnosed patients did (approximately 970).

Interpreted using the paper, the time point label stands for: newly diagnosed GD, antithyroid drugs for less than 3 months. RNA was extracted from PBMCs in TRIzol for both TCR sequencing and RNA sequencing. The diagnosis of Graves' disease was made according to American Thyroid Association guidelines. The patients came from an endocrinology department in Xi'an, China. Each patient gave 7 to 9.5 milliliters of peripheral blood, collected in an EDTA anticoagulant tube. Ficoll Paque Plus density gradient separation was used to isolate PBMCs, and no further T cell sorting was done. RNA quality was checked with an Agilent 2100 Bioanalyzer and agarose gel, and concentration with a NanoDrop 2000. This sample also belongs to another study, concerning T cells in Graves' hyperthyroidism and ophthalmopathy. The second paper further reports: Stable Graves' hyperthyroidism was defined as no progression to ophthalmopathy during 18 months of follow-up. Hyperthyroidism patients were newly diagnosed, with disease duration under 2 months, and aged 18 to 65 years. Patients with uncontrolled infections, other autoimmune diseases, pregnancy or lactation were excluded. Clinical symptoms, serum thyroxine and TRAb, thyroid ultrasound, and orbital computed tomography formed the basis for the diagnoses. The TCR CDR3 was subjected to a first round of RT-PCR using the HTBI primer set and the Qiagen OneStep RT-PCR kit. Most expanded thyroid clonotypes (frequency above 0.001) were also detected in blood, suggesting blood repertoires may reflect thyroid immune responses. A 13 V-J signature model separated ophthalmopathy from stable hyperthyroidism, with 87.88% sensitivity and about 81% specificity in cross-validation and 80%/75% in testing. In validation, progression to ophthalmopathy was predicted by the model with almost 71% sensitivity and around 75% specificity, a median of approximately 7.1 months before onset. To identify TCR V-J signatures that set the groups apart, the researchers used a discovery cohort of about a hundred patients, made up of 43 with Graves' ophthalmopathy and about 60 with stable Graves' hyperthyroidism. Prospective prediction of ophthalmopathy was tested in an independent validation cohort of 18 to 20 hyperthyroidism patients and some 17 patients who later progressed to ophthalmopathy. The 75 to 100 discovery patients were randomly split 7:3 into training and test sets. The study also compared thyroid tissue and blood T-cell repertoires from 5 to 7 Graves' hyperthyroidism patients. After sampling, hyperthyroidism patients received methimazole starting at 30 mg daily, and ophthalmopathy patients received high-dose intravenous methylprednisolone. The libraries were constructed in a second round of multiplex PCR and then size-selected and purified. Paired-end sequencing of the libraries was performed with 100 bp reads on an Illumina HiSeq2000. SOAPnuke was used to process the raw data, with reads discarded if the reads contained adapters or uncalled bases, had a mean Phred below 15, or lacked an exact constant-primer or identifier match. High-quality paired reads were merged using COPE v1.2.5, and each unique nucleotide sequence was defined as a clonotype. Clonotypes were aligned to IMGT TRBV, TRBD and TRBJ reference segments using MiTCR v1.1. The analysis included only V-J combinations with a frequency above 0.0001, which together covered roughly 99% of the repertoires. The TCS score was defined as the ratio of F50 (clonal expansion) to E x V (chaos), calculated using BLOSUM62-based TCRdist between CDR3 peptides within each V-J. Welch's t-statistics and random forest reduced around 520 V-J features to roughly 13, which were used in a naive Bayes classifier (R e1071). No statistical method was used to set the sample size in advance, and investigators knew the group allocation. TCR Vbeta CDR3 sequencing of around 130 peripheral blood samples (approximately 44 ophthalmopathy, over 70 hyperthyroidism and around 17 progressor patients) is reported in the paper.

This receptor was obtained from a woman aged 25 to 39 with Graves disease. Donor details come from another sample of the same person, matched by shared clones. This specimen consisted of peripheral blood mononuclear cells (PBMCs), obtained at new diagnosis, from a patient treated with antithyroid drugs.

CDR3 loop: CARGGQGATGELFF. The DNA sequence is as follows: TGTGCCAGGGGCGGACAGGGGGCGACCGGGGAGCTGTTTTTT. The chain is encoded by TRBV2 joined to TRBJ2-2, with 11 middle bases fitting TRBD1. The cysteine opens and the phenylalanine closes a CDR3 of 14 amino acids. The retained sequence is limited to the CDR3, 42 bases, with the frame set at the first base. V is pruned by 9 bases and J by 5 bases, leaving 5 bases of the junction without a gene match. CDR1 and CDR2, looked up from the germline V gene, are SNHLY and FYNNEI.